Shown below are 19 T cell receptor beta chains from a single sample sequenced in a study of post-analysis software for immune sequencing data. Study-wide findings and caveats: Controls had lower frequencies than patients of four or five TRBV segments, which included TRBV5-6, TRBV5-1 and TRBV20-1.

Their antigens remain unidentified. The library was made from cDNA and included unique molecular identifiers. TCRdb used MiXCR to reprocess the PCR reads, holding one entry per CDR3 protein. This table holds hundreds of thousands of distinct CDR3 sequences, approximately 53% found once. The specimen sequenced was blood. Receptor source: a girl aged 10 to 17 with multiple sclerosis.

The genes are TRBV20-1 and TRBJ2-2, with D perhaps TRBD1 or TRBD2 (5 bases each). The CDR3 totals 16 residues. In germline, CDR1 is DFQATT, CDR2 SNEGSKA (reference sequence). V was trimmed by 2 bases and J by 5 bases, leaving 18 bases between them. The CDR3 nucleotides are TGCAGTGCTAGAATGGGCAGGGAGTGGAGAACCGGGGAGCTGTTTTTT. This sequence encodes CSARMGREWRTGELFF.

V and J are TRBV7-9 and TRBJ2-7; D possibly uses TRBD1 or TRBD2 (5 bases each). The CDR3 contains 15 residues. V lost 6 bases, J lost 4 bases, and 19 bases lay in between. The V gene's germline CDR1 is SEHNR and CDR2 FQNEAQ (reference sequence). The DNA of the CDR3 is TGTGCCAGCAGTTTCGCCGGGACGGAGACTTACGAGCAGTACTTC. The encoded protein is CASSFAGTETYEQYF.

The chain combines TRBV6-6 with TRBJ2-7; D perhaps matches TRBD2 (6 bases). The CDR3 has 13 residues. V lost 3 bases, J lost 7 bases, and 13 bases lay in between. Germline V gives CDR1 MNHNY, CDR2 SVGAGI (reference sequence). Here the CDR3 DNA reads TGTGCCAGCAGTTATGGGACCAGCGGGGAGCAGTACTTC. Its translation is CASSYGTSGEQYF.

The CDR3 coding sequence is TGTGCCAGCAGCCGCCTTCCATCCCCCTCTGGGGCCAACGTCCTGACTTTC. The encoded protein is CASSRLPSPSGANVLTF. The chain is built from TRBV6-1 and TRBJ2-6; D gene unclear. Germline CDR1 MNHNS, CDR2 SASEGT. V was shortened by 6 bases and J by 0 bases, with 15 bases between the two germline ends. CDR3 size: 17 residues.

This sequence joins TRBV11-2 and TRBJ1-1; tentatively, D is TRBD1 (6 bases). CDR3 length: 15 amino acids. CDR1 and CDR2 from the germline V gene are SGHAT and FQNNGV. Trimming cost V 6 bases and J 4 bases, with 18 bases left between them. CDR3 loop: CASSRIGGMGTEAFF. The CDR3 region has the DNA TGTGCCAGCAGTAGGATCGGGGGCATGGGCACTGAAGCTTTCTTT.

This chain links TRBV3-1 with TRBJ1-1; a weak D match, TRBD1 (5 bases). Trimming removed 1 base at V and 11 bases at J, with 14 bases between. This CDR3 has 13 amino acids. In germline, CDR1 is LGHDT, CDR2 YNNKEL (reference sequence). The CDR3 region is CASSQVGGANAFF. CDR3 bases: TGTGCCAGCAGCCAAGTAGGAGGGGCGAATGCTTTCTTT.

The genes are TRBV7-2 and TRBJ2-1; TRBD2 agrees at 11 bases. There are 15 residues in the CDR3. Trimming removed 7 bases from V and 6 bases from J; junction bases left unmatched: 8. CDR1 SGHTA and CDR2 FQGNSA come from the germline V gene. DNA for the CDR3: TGTGCCAGCATCAGTAGCGGGGGGGCTTCCAATGAGCAGTTCTTC. Translating gives CASISSGGASNEQFF.

V usage is TRBV5-1 and J usage is TRBJ2-1; 8 nucleotides agree with TRBD2. Germline values: CDR1 SGHRS, CDR2 YFSETQ. Trimming at V came to 6 bases and at J to 4 bases, leaving 6 bases not matched to a gene. This CDR3 spans 14 amino acids. The CDR3 loop is CASNDGGAYNEQFF. CDR3 DNA sequence: TGCGCCAGCAATGACGGGGGGGCTTACAATGAGCAGTTCTTC. Full variable domain (missing parts from reference TRBV5-1 and TRBJ2-1): KAGVTQTPRYLIKTRGQQVTLSCSPISGHRSVSWYQQTPGQGLQFLFEYFSETQRNKGNFPGRFSGRQFSNSRSEMNVSTLELGDSALYLCASNDGGAYNEQFFGPGTRLTVL.

The chain links TRBV29-1 to TRBJ2-1; possibly TRBD2 for D (6 bases). Trimming took off 7 bases at V and 0 bases at J, with 10 bases between the two ends. Germline CDR1 SQVTM, CDR2 ANQGSEA. The CDR3 has 13 amino acids. The DNA of the CDR3 is TGCAGCGGCGGGATGAGCTCCTACAATGAGCAGTTCTTC. Protein: CSGGMSSYNEQFF.

This chain connects TRBV20-1 to TRBJ1-6; no clear D. Between the trimmed V and J ends, which lost 2 bases and 4 bases, there was a span of 15 bases. Germline V lookup: CDR1 DFQATT, CDR2 SNEGSKA (reference sequence). The CDR3 totals 16 residues. CDR3 region: CSARFPGGGYNSPLHF. The CDR3 DNA reads as TGCAGTGCTAGATTCCCTGGCGGAGGTTATAATTCACCCCTCCACTTT.

This CDR3 is CASSWRRQGLETQYF. The CDR3 DNA sequence: TGTGCCAGCAGCTGGAGACGACAGGGACTAGAGACCCAGTACTTC. The gene calls are TRBV5-6 and TRBJ2-5, with D possibly being TRBD1 (7 bases). Germline CDR1 reads SGHDT; CDR2 reads YYEEEE. This CDR3 has 15 residues. The ends were cut back, 3 bases at V and 4 bases at J, with 16 bases in the middle.

The rearrangement links TRBV12-3 or TRBV12-4 to TRBJ2-7; maybe TRBD1 (6 bases). The CDR3 extends over 13 amino acids. Trimming took off 6 bases at V and 0 bases at J, with 9 bases between the two ends. For the CDR3, the DNA is TGTGCCAGCAGGGGGACAAACTCCTACGAGCAGTACTTC. It is translated as CASRGTNSYEQYF.

This chain connects TRBV10-3 to TRBJ2-3; 8 nucleotides line up with TRBD1. The V segment lost 11 bases and the J segment 0 bases; nucleotides outside the gene matches: 13. This CDR3 has 16 residues. Germline values: CDR1 ENHRY, CDR2 SYGVKD. CDR3 DNA: TGTGCCTCCACGGACAGGGCAATCATCAGCACAGATACGCAGTATTTT. It yields the protein CASTDRAIISTDTQYF.

The chain combines TRBV3-1 with TRBJ2-4, with TRBD1 matching over 10 bases. CDR3 length: 19 residues. Unmatched junction bases numbered 19, after V lost 4 bases and J lost 7 bases. Germline assignment: CDR1 LGHDT and CDR2 YNNKEL (reference sequence). The CDR3 DNA reads TGTGCCAGCAGCCCATCGGGGACAGGGGCTTACTTCGAGAGGAACATTCAGTACTTC. It codes for CASSPSGTGAYFERNIQYF.

The chain couples TRBV7-9 to TRBJ1-1; 7 bases are a match to TRBD1. Germline V gene lookup returns CDR1 SEHNR and CDR2 FQNEAQ (reference sequence). The V segment lost 4 bases and the J segment 5 bases; nucleotides outside the gene matches: 13. The length of the CDR3 is 16 residues. The CDR3 DNA sequence: TGTGCCAGCAGCTCCGGACAGGAAAAGGCGAGGACTGAAGCTTTCTTT. Translated: CASSSGQEKARTEAFF.

The chain uses TRBV5-1 and TRBJ2-1; D is unresolved. V was cut by 1 base and J by 4 bases, with 12 bases left in between. CDR1 is SGHRS and CDR2 is YFSETQ in the germline V gene. This CDR3 is built from 15 residues. CDR3 protein: CASSLIPEVYNEQFF. Written as DNA, the CDR3 is TGCGCCAGCAGCTTGATTCCCGAGGTGTACAATGAGCAGTTCTTC.

The V and J genes are TRBV29-1 and TRBJ2-7; 9 bases line up with TRBD1. The germline V gene encodes CDR1 SQVTM and CDR2 ANQGSEA. The CDR3 length is 14 residues. V was pared by 3 bases and J by 4 bases, with 7 bases of the junction left unmatched. CDR3 sequence reads: CSVDSGTGKYEQYF. CDR3 bases: TGCAGCGTTGATTCCGGGACAGGGAAGTACGAGCAGTACTTC.

This clonotype came up a few times. The rearrangement joins TRBV20-1 to TRBJ2-7; 7 bases map to TRBD1. The CDR3 has 15 residues. The V segment lost 1 base and the J segment 3 bases; nucleotides outside the gene matches: 9. In germline, CDR1 is DFQATT, CDR2 SNEGSKA (reference sequence). Here the CDR3 reads CSARGVRDSVYEQYF. CDR3 nucleotides: TGCAGTGCTAGAGGGGTCCGGGACAGTGTCTACGAGCAGTACTTC.

The table lists this clonotype with a few counts. The chain has TRBV7-9 and TRBJ1-2, with no clear D. V was cut by 4 bases and J by 0 bases, with 6 bases left in between. Looked up from germline, CDR1 is SEHNR and CDR2 is FQNEAQ (reference sequence). This CDR3 comprises 13 residues. The CDR3 here is CASSSFSNYGYTF. In nucleotides, the CDR3 is TGTGCCAGCAGCTCATTTTCTAACTATGGCTACACCTTC.